Following are 26 T cell receptor beta chains from one sample sequenced in a study of blood T cell repertoires in COVID-19. TCRdb keeps only in-frame clones here, not all; method: immunoSEQ multiplex PCR. The sample holds about 330,000 clones; around 85% are singletons and the top ten take approximately 7.9%. The sequencing sample was made of peripheral blood. The source is a human donor in a cohort sampled during active COVID-19.

The chain joins TRBV6-5 to TRBJ1-1; 10 nucleotides agree with TRBD1. V was clipped by 6 bases and J by 4 bases; unmatched bases: 5. Per germline, CDR1 MNHEY and CDR2 SVGAGI. There are 14 residues in the CDR3. The DNA of the CDR3 is TGTGCCAGCAGCAAGGGACAGGGGTCCACTGAAGCTTTCTTT. Encoded protein: CASSKGQGSTEAFF.

The CDR3 here is CASSDRAYGYTF. CDR3 DNA sequence: TGTGCCAGCAGTGACAGGGCCTATGGCTACACCTTC. The genes are TRBV2 and TRBJ1-2, with a possible D match to TRBD1 (5 bases). The germline CDR1 and CDR2 sequences are SNHLY and FYNNEI. CDR3 size: 12 residues. With 3 bases removed from V and 4 bases from J, the gap between germline ends came to 6 bases.

The J gene is TRBJ2-3, the V gene TRBV5-1; 15 bases agree with TRBD2. The germline V gene encodes CDR1 SGHRS and CDR2 YFSETQ. The CDR3 extends over 17 amino acids. V was clipped by 0 bases and J by 7 bases; unmatched bases: 6. The CDR3 reads CASSLVGLAGGPYTQYF. DNA for the CDR3: TGCGCCAGCAGCTTGGTGGGACTAGCGGGGGGACCGTATACGCAGTATTTT.

This chain connects TRBV30 to TRBJ2-2; D possibly corresponds to TRBD2 (6 bases). This CDR3 region has 15 residues. Per the germline V gene, CDR1 is GTSNPN and CDR2 is SVGIG (reference sequence). V lost 0 bases and J lost 4, with 12 bases in between. CDR3 loop: CAWSVHQEGTGELFF. The CDR3 bases are TGTGCCTGGAGTGTACATCAGGAGGGCACCGGGGAGCTGTTTTTT.

The sample holds one count of this clone. The rearrangement joins TRBV9 to TRBJ1-5; D possibly corresponds to TRBD1 (5 bases). Germline V gene sequence: CDR1 SGDLS, CDR2 YYNGEE. CDR3 size: 13 residues. The ends were cut back, 7 bases at V and 10 bases at J, with 18 bases in the middle. CDR3 sequence: CASGDSTSLPQHF. The DNA of the CDR3 is TGTGCCAGCGGAGACAGTACTAGCCTTCCCCAGCATTTT.

This clone was picked up a small number of times. The V and J genes are TRBV7-2 and TRBJ2-7; 7 bases are a match to TRBD2. Germline CDR1 and CDR2: SGHTA and FQGNSA. The V and J ends lost 3 bases and 0 bases, in that order; junction bases with no gene match: 5. This CDR3 region has 15 residues. CDR3 loop: CASSLSRGYSYEQYF. Written as DNA, the CDR3 is TGTGCCAGCAGCTTGTCGCGGGGGTACTCCTACGAGCAGTACTTC.

The chain uses TRBV15 and TRBJ2-7; 11 bases align to TRBD1. This CDR3 region has 14 residues. The germline CDR1 and CDR2 sequences are LNHNV and YYDKDF (reference sequence). The ends lost 4 bases at V and 5 bases at J; junction bases unmatched: 4. The CDR3 sequence: CATSIGQGADEQYF. DNA of the CDR3: TGTGCCACCAGCATTGGACAGGGGGCTGACGAGCAGTACTTC.

V gene TRBV5-4 combines with J gene TRBJ1-2; D unclear. Germline values: CDR1 SGHNT, CDR2 YYREEE (reference sequence). V was shortened by 4 bases and J by 7 bases, with 20 bases between the two germline ends. CDR3 length equals 15 residues. The CDR3 nucleotides are TGTGCCAGCAGCCTCCTAAGAGGTGGATTTGGTGGCTACACCTTC. Translating gives CASSLLRGGFGGYTF.

With respect to this clone: Different DNA sequences within this sample yield the same CDR3. The V and J genes are TRBV5-1 and TRBJ1-4, with a weak D call TRBD1 (5 bases). This CDR3 has 14 amino acids. V lost 0 bases to trimming and J lost 4 bases, with 7 bases between them. Germline V gene data show CDR1 as SGHRS and CDR2 as YFSETQ. The CDR3 DNA reads TGCGCCAGCAGCTTGGGACAGATTAATGAAAAACTGTTTTTT. It encodes CASSLGQINEKLFF.

This sequence joins TRBV6-5 and TRBJ2-7; D remains ambiguous. The germline gives CDR1 MNHEY, CDR2 SVGAGI. With 7 bases removed from V and 0 bases from J, the gap between germline ends came to 13 bases. There are 14 residues in the CDR3. Here the CDR3 reads CASTNFGSSYEQYF. The CDR3 DNA sequence: TGTGCCAGCACGAATTTCGGTTCCTCCTACGAGCAGTACTTC.

This chain uses TRBV5-5 with TRBJ2-7; 9 bases align to TRBD1. The junction had 6 bases not matched to a gene; V was cut back by 4 bases and J by 4 bases. Per germline, CDR1 SGHKS and CDR2 YYEKEE (reference sequence). This CDR3 region has 14 residues. The CDR3: CASSTGQGRYEQYF. The CDR3 DNA reads TGTGCCAGCAGCACCGGACAGGGGAGGTACGAGCAGTACTTC.

The chain joins TRBV6-1 to TRBJ1-5; 8 bases are a match to TRBD1. Unmatched junction bases numbered 15, after V lost 3 bases and J lost 5 bases. There are 18 residues in the CDR3. Germline CDR1 is MNHNS and CDR2 is SASEGT. CDR3 sequence: CASSDGQGNLLRDQPQHF. The CDR3 bases are TGTGCCAGCAGTGACGGACAGGGAAACCTTTTAAGGGATCAGCCCCAGCATTTT.

J is TRBJ1-2 and V is TRBV2; no reliable D call. The CDR3 covers 13 residues. Trimming stripped 3 bases from V and 0 bases from J, with 5 bases between. Germline V CDR1 and CDR2: SNHLY, FYNNEI. The CDR3 region is CASSDTANYGYTF. The CDR3, as DNA: TGTGCCAGCAGTGATACAGCTAACTATGGCTACACCTTC.

The rearrangement links TRBV5-1 to TRBJ2-5; 12 bases fit TRBD2. CDR1 SGHRS and CDR2 YFSETQ come from the germline V gene. This CDR3 region has 15 residues. The ends lost 3 bases at V and 4 bases at J; junction bases unmatched: 4. In nucleotides, the CDR3 is TGCGCCAGCAGCTCTACGGGACTAGCGGGAGAGACCCAGTACTTC. Its protein product is CASSSTGLAGETQYF.

The rearrangement joins TRBV6-5 to TRBJ1-5; D not resolved. V was cut by 5 bases and J by 6 bases, with 11 bases left in between. This CDR3 is 13 amino acids long. Germline V lookup: CDR1 MNHEY, CDR2 SVGAGI. The CDR3 loop reads CASSQRRGQPQHF. The CDR3 bases are TGTGCCAGCAGTCAAAGACGCGGTCAGCCCCAGCATTTT.

The rearrangement links TRBV3-1 (or the pseudogene TRBV3-2) to TRBJ2-7; 7 bases match TRBD1. V shed 6 bases, J shed 3 bases, and the junction held 2 bases outside the gene matches. The CDR3 sequence is 12 residues long. Germline assignment: CDR1 LGHDT and CDR2 YNNKEL (reference sequence). CDR3 coding DNA: TGTGCCAGCAGTAGGACAGGCTACGAGCAGTACTTC. Its translation is CASSRTGYEQYF.

A single count supports this clone. The chain recombines TRBV5-1 with TRBJ2-3; 10 bases fit TRBD2. Germline assignment: CDR1 SGHRS and CDR2 YFSETQ. V shed 5 bases, J shed 0 bases, and the junction held 6 bases outside the gene matches. The CDR3 length is 16 residues. CDR3 residues: CASRPQLAGSTDTQYF. The CDR3 DNA reads as TGCGCCAGCAGGCCTCAACTAGCGGGGAGCACAGATACGCAGTATTTT.

The V gene is TRBV18, the J gene TRBJ1-2; D gene unclear. The germline V gene encodes CDR1 KGHSH and CDR2 LQKENI. Trimming shortened V by 3 bases and J by 0 bases, and 14 bases separated the two germline ends. The CDR3 extends over 16 amino acids. DNA of the CDR3: TGTGCCAGCTCACCGGTTAAGGGAGACCCTAACTATGGCTACACCTTC. It translates to CASSPVKGDPNYGYTF.

The CDR3 region has the DNA TGTGCCTGGAGTGGACGGGTGAACACTGAAGCTTTCTTT. It translates to CAWSGRVNTEAFF. This chain connects TRBV30 to TRBJ1-1; no firm D call. V dropped 1 base and J dropped 0 bases, with 6 bases sitting between them. Germline CDR1 GTSNPN, CDR2 SVGIG (reference sequence). The CDR3 sequence is 13 residues long.

The chain couples TRBV24-1 to TRBJ2-7; D gene ambiguous. The CDR3 sequence is 12 residues long. Trimming shortened V by 4 bases and J by 6 bases, and 9 bases separated the two germline ends. Germline-derived CDR1 and CDR2 are KGHDR and SFDVKD. The CDR3 is CATSDHNREQYF. The CDR3 coding sequence is TGTGCCACCAGTGACCACAACCGCGAGCAGTACTTC.

The rearrangement links TRBV18 to TRBJ2-3; TRBD2 matches 8 bases. The ends lost 6 bases at V and 4 bases at J; junction bases unmatched: 12. The CDR3 spans 16 residues. The germline gives CDR1 KGHSH, CDR2 LQKENI. Here the CDR3 reads CASSRINSGGADTQYF. The CDR3 nucleotides are TGTGCCAGCTCGCGGATTAACAGCGGGGGAGCAGATACGCAGTATTTT.

The chain employs TRBV30 and TRBJ1-2; perhaps TRBD1 as D (5 bases). Germline V lookup: CDR1 GTSNPN, CDR2 SVGIG (reference sequence). V was shortened by 2 bases and J by 6 bases, with 16 bases between the two germline ends. CDR3 length: 14 amino acids. This CDR3 reads CAWSPDIARDGYTF. In nucleotides, the CDR3 is TGTGCCTGGAGTCCGGACATCGCGAGAGATGGCTACACCTTC.

The CDR3 reads CASSDRGNTEAFF. In nucleotides, the CDR3 is TGTGCCAGCAGCGACAGGGGCAACACTGAAGCTTTCTTT. The V call is TRBV14, the J call TRBJ1-1; 8 bases are shared with TRBD1. CDR1 SGHDN and CDR2 FVKESK come from the germline V gene. The V segment lost 5 bases and the J segment 2 bases; nucleotides outside the gene matches: 1. The CDR3 has 13 amino acids.

The chain links TRBV5-8 to TRBJ1-1, with D uncertain. Germline V gene sequence: CDR1 SGHTS, CDR2 YDEGEE. V was pared by 2 bases and J by 1 base, with 9 bases between. The CDR3 is made up of 14 amino acids. CDR3 in amino acids: CASSFVRENTEAFF. In DNA form, the CDR3 reads TGTGCCAGCAGCTTTGTACGGGAGAACACTGAAGCTTTCTTT.

This chain connects TRBV25-1 to TRBJ2-1; D gene ambiguous. Germline lookup yields CDR1 MGHDK and CDR2 SYGVNS. The CDR3 has 14 amino acids. The ends were cut back, 7 bases at V and 8 bases at J, with 18 bases in the middle. In nucleotides, the CDR3 is TGTGCCAGCATTTCAGGTGAAACTTTCGATGAGCAGTTCTTC. Translation: CASISGETFDEQFF.

The table lists this clone with a count of one. This chain connects TRBV6-5 to TRBJ1-2, with D possibly TRBD1 on 6 matching bases. V was clipped by 5 bases and J by 5 bases, with 15 bases between them. Germline V CDR1 and CDR2: MNHEY, SVGAGI. The CDR3 is 14 amino acids. The CDR3 coding sequence is TGTGCCAGCAGTCCCGGCACAGGGTTTTATGGCTACACCTTC. This sequence encodes CASSPGTGFYGYTF.